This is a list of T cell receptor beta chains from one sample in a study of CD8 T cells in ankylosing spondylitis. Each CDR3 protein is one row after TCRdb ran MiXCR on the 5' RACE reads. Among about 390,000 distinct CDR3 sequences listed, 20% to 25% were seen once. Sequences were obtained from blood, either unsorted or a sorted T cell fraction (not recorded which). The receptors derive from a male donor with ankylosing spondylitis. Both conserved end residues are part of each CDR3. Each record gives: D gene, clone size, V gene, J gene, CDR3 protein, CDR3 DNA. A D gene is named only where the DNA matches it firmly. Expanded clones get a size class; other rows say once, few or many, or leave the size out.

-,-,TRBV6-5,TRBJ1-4,CASSYSGRATNEKLFF,TGTGCCAGCAGTTACTCGGGGAGGGCAACTAATGAAAAACTGTTTTTT
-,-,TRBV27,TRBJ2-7,CASSWRERNEQYF,TGTGCCAGCAGTTGGAGGGAGAGGAACGAGCAGTACTTC
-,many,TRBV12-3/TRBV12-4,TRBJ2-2,CASSARGRSANTGELFF,TGTGCCAGCAGTGCGCGGGGTAGGTCCGCGAACACCGGGGAGCTGTTTTTT
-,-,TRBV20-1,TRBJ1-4,CASAASSEKLFF,TGCGCATCAGCAGCTAGTAGTGAAAAACTGTTTTTT
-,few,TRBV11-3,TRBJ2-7,CASSLSLEAGQYF,TGTGCCAGCAGCTTATCTCTTGAGGCGGGGCAGTACTTC
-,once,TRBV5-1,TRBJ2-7,CASSLGVLAYEQYF,TGCGCCAGCAGCTTGGGGGTCCTCGCCTACGAGCAGTACTTC
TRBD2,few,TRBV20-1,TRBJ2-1,CSASGRASEQFF,TGCAGTGCTAGCGGGAGGGCCTCTGAGCAGTTCTTC
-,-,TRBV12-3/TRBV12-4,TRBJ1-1,CASSPSGGLNTEAFF,TGTGCCAGCAGCCCCTCGGGGGGGTTGAACACTGAAGCTTTCTTT
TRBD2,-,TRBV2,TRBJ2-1,CASKVIGAGGMYNEQFF,TGTGCCAGCAAAGTCATTGGGGCGGGAGGAATGTACAATGAGCAGTTCTTC
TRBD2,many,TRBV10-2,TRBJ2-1,CASRNGRADNEQFF,TGCGCCAGCAGGAACGGGAGGGCCGACAATGAGCAGTTCTTC
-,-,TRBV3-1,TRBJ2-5,CASSQAYAGETQYF,TGTGCCAGCAGCCAAGCCTATGCAGGGGAGACCCAGTACTTC
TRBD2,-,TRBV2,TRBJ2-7,CASRPRRLALYEQYF,TGTGCCAGCCGGCCCCGGCGACTAGCGTTGTACGAGCAGTACTTC
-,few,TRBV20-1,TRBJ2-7,CSAPETLSSYEQYF,TGCAGTGCTCCGGAGACACTGAGCTCCTACGAGCAGTACTTC
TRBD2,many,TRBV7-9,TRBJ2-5,CASSRTSGPQETQYF,TGTGCCAGCAGCCGGACTAGCGGCCCGCAAGAGACCCAGTACTTC
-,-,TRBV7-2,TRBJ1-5,CASSSGLINQPQHF,TGTGCCAGCAGCTCCGGACTGATCAATCAGCCCCAGCATTTT
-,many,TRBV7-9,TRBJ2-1,CASSRVLIEQFF,TGTGCCAGCAGCCGGGTCTTAATCGAGCAGTTCTTC
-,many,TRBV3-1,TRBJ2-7,CASSQEPRRPEQYF,TGTGCCAGCAGCCAAGAACCCCGCCGACCCGAGCAGTACTTC
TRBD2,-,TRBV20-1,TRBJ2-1,CSARGLAGVNEQFF,TGCAGTGCTAGAGGACTAGCGGGAGTAAATGAGCAGTTCTTC
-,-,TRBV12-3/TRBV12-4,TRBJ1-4,CASSFGTDNEKLFF,TGTGCCAGCAGTTTTGGCACAGATAATGAAAAACTGTTTTTT
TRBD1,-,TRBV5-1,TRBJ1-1,CASSLGGQAVNTEAFF,TGCGCCAGCAGCTTGGGAGGACAGGCGGTGAACACTGAAGCTTTCTTT
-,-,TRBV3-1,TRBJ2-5,CASSPLSVLQQETQYF,TGTGCCAGCAGCCCACTTTCTGTGCTACAACAAGAGACCCAGTACTTC
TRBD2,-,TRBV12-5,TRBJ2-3,CASEISSGSSDTQYF,TGTGCTAGTGAAATCTCTAGCGGGAGTTCAGATACGCAGTATTTT
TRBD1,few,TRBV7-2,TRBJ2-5,CASSTRQGQGTQYF,TGTGCCAGCAGCACCAGACAGGGCCAAGGGACCCAGTACTTC
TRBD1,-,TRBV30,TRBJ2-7,CAWGQGDEQYF,TGTGCCTGGGGACAGGGGGACGAGCAGTACTTC
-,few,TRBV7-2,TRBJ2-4,CASSLTGTKNIQYF,TGTGCCAGCAGCTTAACCGGGACCAAAAACATTCAGTACTTC
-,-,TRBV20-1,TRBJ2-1,CSAIATSYNEQFF,TGCAGTGCGATAGCGACCTCCTACAATGAGCAGTTCTTC
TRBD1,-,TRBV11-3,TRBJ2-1,CASSLGAGGGEQFF,TGTGCCAGCAGCTTAGGAGCAGGGGGTGGGGAGCAGTTCTTC
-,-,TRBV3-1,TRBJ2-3,CASSQAFSGADTQYF,TGTGCCAGCAGCCAAGCCTTTTCGGGAGCAGATACGCAGTATTTT
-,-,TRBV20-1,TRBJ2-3,CSARDPRQVVPIF,TGCAGTGCTAGAGATCCTCGGCAGGTCGTCCCTATTTTT